The source of this TCR beta chain is a study of T cells in Graves' hyperthyroidism and ophthalmopathy. Study-wide results and limits: The model's output predicted ophthalmopathy at a median of 6.5 months prior to onset. In the analysis, a 13 V-J model separated ophthalmopathy from stable hyperthyroidism.

The CDR3 is 16 amino acids. CDR1 and CDR2 from the germline V gene are KGHSH and LQKENI. Trimming shortened V by 4 bases and J by 1 base, and 16 bases separated the two germline ends. This clonotype was detected only a few times. What it binds is unknown. TCR beta CDR3 regions were amplified from RNA transcripts. The HTBI primer set drove a first-round RT-PCR of the TCR CDR3. TCRdb analysed the multiplex PCR reads with MiXCR anew, one entry per CDR3 protein. The sample includes approximately 610,000 distinct CDR3 sequences, approximately 15% seen only once; the top ten take 3.5% to 4.5%. The sample comprised blood. This sequence was found in a woman aged 40-49 years with Graves' ophthalmopathy. This chain links TRBV18 with TRBJ1-1; tentatively, D is TRBD1 (5 bases). The CDR3 is CASSQPAGTGNTEAFF. The CDR3, as DNA: TGTGCCAGCTCACAGCCTGCGGGGACGGGGAACACTGAAGCTTTCTTT.